This record covers a single T cell receptor beta chain. Antigen: not known. Brentuximab vedotin exposure varied, and every patient relapsed after autologous stem cell transplantation. The data originate from a study of PD-1 blockade in classical Hodgkin lymphoma. For the study at large: Each patient was given nivolumab 3 mg/kg through a vein every 2 weeks.

Study-wide findings and caveats: Nivolumab starters within 1 year of ASCT were excluded. TCR diversity rose significantly by C4D1 in CD4+ but not CD8+ cells. The study found complete responders had baseline diversity similar to newly diagnosed patients.

The CDR3 runs to 16 residues. Looked up from germline, CDR1 is LGHNA and CDR2 is YNFKEQ. The V gene end was trimmed by 3 bases and the J gene end by 3 bases; junction bases not matched to a gene: 7. Sequenced by immunoSEQ multiplex PCR; TCRdb stores in-frame clones only, minus some. The data show 45,000 to 65,000 clones, around 78% seen once. This clonotype originated in a human donor with classical Hodgkin lymphoma. The V gene is TRBV4-2, the J gene TRBJ2-7, with TRBD2 matching 11 bases. Here the sequenced sample was peripheral blood mononuclear cells (PBMCs), taken before the second cycle of nivolumab. The CDR3 bases are TGTGCCAGCAGCCAGACCGGGACTAGCGGTAGCTACGAGCAGTACTTC. Protein product: CASSQTGTSGSYEQYF.